These T cell receptor beta chains were read from a single sample in a study of response to subunit inactivated influenza vaccine. TCRdb recomputed calls from the RT-PCR reads with MiXCR, one row per CDR3 protein. The table includes 750,000 to 850,000 distinct CDR3 sequences, approximately 17% detected once. Sample: PBMCs from blood, taken approximately 5 days after vaccination. The receptors come from a man aged 45-65 years who received an inactivated influenza vaccine. Both conserved end residues are part of each CDR3. Fields, in order: D gene, V gene, clone size, J gene, CDR3 DNA, CDR3 protein. D genes are given only for firm matches. Clone size appears in some rows only: once, few, many, or a class for an expanded clone.

d_call: TRBD1
v_call: TRBV6-1
clone_size: -
j_call: TRBJ2-7
cdr3_nt: TGTGCCAGCAGGATGGACAGGGACCACGAGCAGTACTTC
cdr3_aa: CASRMDRDHEQYF

d_call: -
v_call: TRBV20-1
clone_size: -
j_call: TRBJ2-7
cdr3_nt: TGCAGTGCTAGAGATCTTCCAGGGAGCGAGCAGTACTTC
cdr3_aa: CSARDLPGSEQYF

d_call: -
v_call: TRBV3-1
clone_size: -
j_call: TRBJ2-1
cdr3_nt: TGTGCCAGCAGTAACAGGGCGCGATACAATGAGCAGTTCTTC
cdr3_aa: CASSNRARYNEQFF

d_call: -
v_call: TRBV24-1
clone_size: many
j_call: TRBJ2-1
cdr3_nt: TGTGCCACCAGTGATCCCGGGAGGAGGGGGTACAATGAGCAGTTCTTC
cdr3_aa: CATSDPGRRGYNEQFF

d_call: TRBD1
v_call: TRBV9
clone_size: -
j_call: TRBJ1-2
cdr3_nt: TGTGCCAGCAGCGCCGACAGGGGGCTAGGAGGCTACACCTTC
cdr3_aa: CASSADRGLGGYTF

d_call: -
v_call: TRBV20-1
clone_size: few
j_call: TRBJ2-1
cdr3_nt: TGCAGTGCTAGAGACTTTGCCCTCAATGAGCAGTTCTTC
cdr3_aa: CSARDFALNEQFF

d_call: -
v_call: TRBV20-1
clone_size: -
j_call: TRBJ1-1
cdr3_nt: TGCACTGCTAAAGGGGGACGGCGGAACACTGAAGCTTTCTTT
cdr3_aa: CTAKGGRRNTEAFF

d_call: -
v_call: TRBV6-5
clone_size: -
j_call: TRBJ1-1
cdr3_nt: TGTGCCAGCAGTTACGGACCATACACTGAAGCTTTCTTT
cdr3_aa: CASSYGPYTEAFF

d_call: -
v_call: TRBV29-1
clone_size: few
j_call: TRBJ2-7
cdr3_nt: TGCAGCGTTGAAGAGGCTCACGGGGCGGGAGAGCAGTACTTC
cdr3_aa: CSVEEAHGAGEQYF

d_call: -
v_call: TRBV6-2/TRBV6-3
clone_size: -
j_call: TRBJ1-5
cdr3_nt: TGTGCCAGCAGTTACTCGAGGAGGGAGACGTCCCATCAGCCCCAGCATTTT
cdr3_aa: CASSYSRRETSHQPQHF

d_call: -
v_call: TRBV3-1
clone_size: -
j_call: TRBJ2-7
cdr3_nt: TGTGCCAGCAGCCGGGACATTAGCTCCTACGAGCAGTACTTC
cdr3_aa: CASSRDISSYEQYF

d_call: TRBD2
v_call: TRBV19
clone_size: -
j_call: TRBJ2-1
cdr3_nt: TGTGCCAGTAGTATCGTAGCGGGAGTATATGGTGAGCAGTTCTTC
cdr3_aa: CASSIVAGVYGEQFF

d_call: -
v_call: TRBV4-1
clone_size: -
j_call: TRBJ2-7
cdr3_nt: TGCGCCAGCAGCCAACTCCAAGACGAGCAGTACTTC
cdr3_aa: CASSQLQDEQYF

d_call: -
v_call: TRBV11-2
clone_size: once
j_call: TRBJ2-5
cdr3_nt: TGTGCCAGCAGCTTAGTCTTTAGAGAGACCCAGTACTTC
cdr3_aa: CASSLVFRETQYF

d_call: -
v_call: TRBV29-1
clone_size: many
j_call: TRBJ2-5
cdr3_nt: TGCAGCGTTGAACTCTTTGAGACCCAGTACTTC
cdr3_aa: CSVELFETQYF

d_call: -
v_call: TRBV6-1
clone_size: -
j_call: TRBJ2-1
cdr3_nt: TGTGCCAGCAAACCCGGGACCCCAGGGGTAGGTGAGCAGTTCTTC
cdr3_aa: CASKPGTPGVGEQFF

d_call: -
v_call: TRBV28
clone_size: -
j_call: TRBJ1-1
cdr3_nt: TGTGCCAGCATGGTCACGGTACATAGGAGAGAAGCTTTCTTT
cdr3_aa: CASMVTVHRREAFF

d_call: -
v_call: TRBV15
clone_size: -
j_call: TRBJ2-3
cdr3_nt: TGTGCCACCAGCAGACCTCGCACAGATACGCAGTATTTT
cdr3_aa: CATSRPRTDTQYF

d_call: TRBD2
v_call: TRBV28
clone_size: -
j_call: TRBJ2-1
cdr3_nt: TGTGCCAGCAGTCCCGCGGGCGGGGGGCCTTACGCCTACAATGAGCAGTTCTTC
cdr3_aa: CASSPAGGGPYAYNEQFF

d_call: TRBD1
v_call: TRBV12-3/TRBV12-4
clone_size: -
j_call: TRBJ2-5
cdr3_nt: TGTGCCAGCAGTCGTGGGACAGCATTACAAGAGACCCAGTACTTC
cdr3_aa: CASSRGTALQETQYF

d_call: -
v_call: TRBV4-1
clone_size: few
j_call: TRBJ2-7
cdr3_nt: TGCGCCAGCAGCCAAGATGTATTGACCGGCTTGGGGTACGAGCAGTACTTC
cdr3_aa: CASSQDVLTGLGYEQYF

d_call: TRBD2
v_call: TRBV20-1
clone_size: few
j_call: TRBJ2-5
cdr3_nt: TGCAGTGCTATTAGGGCCGGGGGGGAGACCCAGTACTTC
cdr3_aa: CSAIRAGGETQYF

d_call: TRBD1
v_call: TRBV10-3
clone_size: -
j_call: TRBJ2-3
cdr3_nt: TGTGCCATCAGTGGTCGGGACAGGAGCACAGATACGCAGTATTTT
cdr3_aa: CAISGRDRSTDTQYF

d_call: TRBD2
v_call: TRBV20-1
clone_size: -
j_call: TRBJ2-3
cdr3_nt: TGCAGTGCTAGAGTTCGGGACTACCACCGAGATACGCAGTATTTT
cdr3_aa: CSARVRDYHRDTQYF

d_call: -
v_call: TRBV7-9
clone_size: few
j_call: TRBJ2-7
cdr3_nt: TGTGCCAGCAGCTTAGGGGAAGTCCCCTACGAGCAGTACTTC
cdr3_aa: CASSLGEVPYEQYF

d_call: TRBD2
v_call: TRBV12-3/TRBV12-4
clone_size: few
j_call: TRBJ2-1
cdr3_nt: TGTGCCACCGGGACTAGCGCCTCGAATGAGCAGTTCTTC
cdr3_aa: CATGTSASNEQFF

d_call: -
v_call: TRBV29-1
clone_size: few
j_call: TRBJ2-5
cdr3_nt: TGCAGCCTGGGACTGGGGTACCAAGAGACCCAGTACTTC
cdr3_aa: CSLGLGYQETQYF

d_call: TRBD1
v_call: TRBV7-2
clone_size: -
j_call: TRBJ2-5
cdr3_nt: TGTGCCAGCAGCGAGATGCCCGACAGGGTTCAGACCCAGTACTTC
cdr3_aa: CASSEMPDRVQTQYF

d_call: -
v_call: TRBV4-2
clone_size: few
j_call: TRBJ2-7
cdr3_nt: TGTGCCAGCAGCCAAGGGGGGGGGCTTAGCGACGAGCAGTACTTC
cdr3_aa: CASSQGGGLSDEQYF

d_call: TRBD1
v_call: TRBV5-6
clone_size: few
j_call: TRBJ1-2
cdr3_nt: TGTGCCAGCAGCGTAGGGACAGGGCATGGCTACACCTTC
cdr3_aa: CASSVGTGHGYTF

d_call: -
v_call: TRBV20-1
clone_size: many
j_call: TRBJ1-5
cdr3_nt: TGCAGTGCTGGAAGGGGCAGCAATCAGCCCCAGCATTTT
cdr3_aa: CSAGRGSNQPQHF

d_call: TRBD2
v_call: TRBV18
clone_size: -
j_call: TRBJ2-7
cdr3_nt: TGTGCCAGCTCACCACCGGGACTAGGAGAGTACGAGCAGTACTTC
cdr3_aa: CASSPPGLGEYEQYF

d_call: -
v_call: TRBV20-1
clone_size: few
j_call: TRBJ2-2
cdr3_nt: TGCAGTGCTAGGGGGTATCTCTCACCAGGGGAGCTGTTTTTT
cdr3_aa: CSARGYLSPGELFF

d_call: -
v_call: TRBV10-1
clone_size: few
j_call: TRBJ2-3
cdr3_nt: TGCGCCAGCAGTGCGGGGGCCCCAGATACGCAGTATTTT
cdr3_aa: CASSAGAPDTQYF

d_call: TRBD2
v_call: TRBV10-3
clone_size: -
j_call: TRBJ2-7
cdr3_nt: TGTGCCATCAGTGGGACTAGCGCCGACTACGAGCAGTACTTC
cdr3_aa: CAISGTSADYEQYF

d_call: TRBD1
v_call: TRBV10-3
clone_size: -
j_call: TRBJ2-3
cdr3_nt: TGTGCCATCAGAAGACAGGGAAGGAGCACAGATACGCAGTATTTT
cdr3_aa: CAIRRQGRSTDTQYF

d_call: TRBD1
v_call: TRBV9
clone_size: -
j_call: TRBJ1-5
cdr3_nt: TGTGCCAGCAGTAGGACAGGGAGGGGCAATCAGCCCCAGCATTTT
cdr3_aa: CASSRTGRGNQPQHF

d_call: TRBD2
v_call: TRBV9
clone_size: -
j_call: TRBJ2-3
cdr3_nt: TGTGCCAGCAGCTCAGCGGGAGGCACTAGCACAGATACGCAGTATTTT
cdr3_aa: CASSSAGGTSTDTQYF

d_call: TRBD2
v_call: TRBV7-9
clone_size: -
j_call: TRBJ2-2
cdr3_nt: TGTGCCAGCCGGACGGGGAGCGGGAGTTGGACCGGGGAGCTGTTTTTT
cdr3_aa: CASRTGSGSWTGELFF

d_call: -
v_call: TRBV6-5
clone_size: -
j_call: TRBJ2-1
cdr3_nt: TGTGCCAGCAGTTTCACCCCATCGTCACTGGGGTACGGGGAGCAGTTCTTC
cdr3_aa: CASSFTPSSLGYGEQFF

d_call: -
v_call: TRBV20-1
clone_size: few
j_call: TRBJ1-6
cdr3_nt: TGCACCACCGTTGGGGTTACCCTTAATTCACCCCTCCACTTT
cdr3_aa: CTTVGVTLNSPLHF

d_call: TRBD2
v_call: TRBV6-2/TRBV6-3
clone_size: once
j_call: TRBJ2-3
cdr3_nt: TGTGCCAGCAGTCACTGGACTAGCGGGATAACTGGTACGCAGTATTTT
cdr3_aa: CASSHWTSGITGTQYF

d_call: TRBD1
v_call: TRBV6-1
clone_size: -
j_call: TRBJ1-2
cdr3_nt: TGTGCCAGCAGTGTCGGGGGACAGCTTTATGGCTACACCTTC
cdr3_aa: CASSVGGQLYGYTF

d_call: TRBD2
v_call: TRBV7-2
clone_size: -
j_call: TRBJ2-1
cdr3_nt: TGTGCCAGCAGCGTTAGCGGGAGGGCCGCCTACAATGAGCAGTTCTTC
cdr3_aa: CASSVSGRAAYNEQFF

d_call: -
v_call: TRBV7-6
clone_size: once
j_call: TRBJ2-5
cdr3_nt: TGTGCCAGCAGCCCATATAGCGGTCAAGAGACCCAGTACTTC
cdr3_aa: CASSPYSGQETQYF

d_call: -
v_call: TRBV5-1
clone_size: -
j_call: TRBJ2-7
cdr3_nt: TGCGCCAGCAGCTCAGGGAGTGGCCACGAGCAGTACTTC
cdr3_aa: CASSSGSGHEQYF

d_call: -
v_call: TRBV9
clone_size: few
j_call: TRBJ2-2
cdr3_nt: TGTGCCAGCAGCTGGGGGGGGCAGGACACCGGGGAGCTGTTTTTT
cdr3_aa: CASSWGGQDTGELFF

d_call: -
v_call: TRBV2
clone_size: few
j_call: TRBJ2-5
cdr3_nt: TGTGCCAGCACGGAAACGGGTCTTGGGGCACAAGAGACCCAGTACTTC
cdr3_aa: CASTETGLGAQETQYF

d_call: TRBD1
v_call: TRBV11-2
clone_size: -
j_call: TRBJ2-7
cdr3_nt: TGTGCCAGCAGCGGGAAAGGGACAGGCACTCCCTACGAGCAGTACTTC
cdr3_aa: CASSGKGTGTPYEQYF

d_call: -
v_call: TRBV11-2
clone_size: -
j_call: TRBJ2-7
cdr3_nt: TGTGCCAGCAGCTTAGTGGGCCTAGCCTACGAGCAGTACTTC
cdr3_aa: CASSLVGLAYEQYF

d_call: -
v_call: TRBV5-6
clone_size: -
j_call: TRBJ2-5
cdr3_nt: TGTGCCAGCAGCCTCGGGCTCTCGGGGGAGACCCAGTACTTC
cdr3_aa: CASSLGLSGETQYF

d_call: TRBD2
v_call: TRBV12-3/TRBV12-4
clone_size: few
j_call: TRBJ2-1
cdr3_nt: TGTGCCAGCAGTTCCGGGGGGGGCATGTATGAGCAGTTCTTC
cdr3_aa: CASSSGGGMYEQFF

d_call: TRBD2
v_call: TRBV6-4
clone_size: -
j_call: TRBJ2-1
cdr3_nt: TGTGCCAGCACCGTGGGCAGGACTAGCGGTTCCCACAATGAGCAGTTCTTC
cdr3_aa: CASTVGRTSGSHNEQFF